This T cell receptor (beta chain) was recovered during a study of blood T cell repertoires in COVID-19. TCRdb's copy holds only in-frame clones and misses some; the assay was immunoSEQ multiplex PCR. The sample carries more than 150,000 clones, under 85% recorded once. This CDR3 spans 15 amino acids. Germline lookup yields CDR1 SGHNT and CDR2 YENEEA. Unmatched junction bases numbered 6, after V lost 4 bases and J lost 7 bases. Sequencing was done on a sample of peripheral blood. The source of this sequence is a man between 65 and 79 years old who had recovered from COVID-19. The genes are TRBV11-3 and TRBJ2-7; 14 positions match TRBD2. CDR3 sequence (DNA): TGTGCCAGCAGCTCGGGACTAGCGGGAGTTGAAGAGCAGTACTTC. Its protein is CASSSGLAGVEEQYF.